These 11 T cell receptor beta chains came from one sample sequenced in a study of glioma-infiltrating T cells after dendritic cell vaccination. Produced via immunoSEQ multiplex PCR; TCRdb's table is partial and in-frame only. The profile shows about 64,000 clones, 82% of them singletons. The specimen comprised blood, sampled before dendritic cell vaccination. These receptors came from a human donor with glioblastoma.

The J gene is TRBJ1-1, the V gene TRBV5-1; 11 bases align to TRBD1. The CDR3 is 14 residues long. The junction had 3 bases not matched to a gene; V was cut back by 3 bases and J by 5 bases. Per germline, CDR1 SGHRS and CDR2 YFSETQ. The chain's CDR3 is CASSWGQGVTEAFF. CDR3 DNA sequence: TGCGCCAGCAGCTGGGGACAGGGGGTAACTGAAGCTTTCTTT.

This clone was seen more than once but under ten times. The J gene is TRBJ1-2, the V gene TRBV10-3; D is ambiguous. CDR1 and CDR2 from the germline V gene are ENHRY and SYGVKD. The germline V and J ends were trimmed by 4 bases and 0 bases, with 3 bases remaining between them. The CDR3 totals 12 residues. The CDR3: CAISAANYGYTF. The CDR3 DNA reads TGTGCCATCAGTGCAGCTAACTATGGCTACACCTTC.

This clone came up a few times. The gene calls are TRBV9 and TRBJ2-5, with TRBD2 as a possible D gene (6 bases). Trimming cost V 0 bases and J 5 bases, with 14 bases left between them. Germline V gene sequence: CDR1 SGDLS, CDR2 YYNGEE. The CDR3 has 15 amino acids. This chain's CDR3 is CASSVGGNRGETQYF. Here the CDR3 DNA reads TGTGCCAGCAGCGTAGGAGGTAACCGGGGGGAGACCCAGTACTTC.

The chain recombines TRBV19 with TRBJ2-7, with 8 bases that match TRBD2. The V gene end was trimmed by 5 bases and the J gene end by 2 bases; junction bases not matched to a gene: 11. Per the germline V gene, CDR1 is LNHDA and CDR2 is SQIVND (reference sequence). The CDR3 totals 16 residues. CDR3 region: CASSARPQAGAYEQYF. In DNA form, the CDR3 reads TGTGCCAGTAGTGCCCGCCCCCAAGCGGGGGCCTACGAGCAGTACTTC.

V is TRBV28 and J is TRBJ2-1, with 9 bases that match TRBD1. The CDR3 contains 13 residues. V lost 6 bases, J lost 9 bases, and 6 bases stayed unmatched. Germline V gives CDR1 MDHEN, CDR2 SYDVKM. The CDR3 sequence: CASRIGQGTEQFF. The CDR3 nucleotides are TGTGCCAGCAGAATCGGACAGGGGACTGAGCAGTTCTTC.

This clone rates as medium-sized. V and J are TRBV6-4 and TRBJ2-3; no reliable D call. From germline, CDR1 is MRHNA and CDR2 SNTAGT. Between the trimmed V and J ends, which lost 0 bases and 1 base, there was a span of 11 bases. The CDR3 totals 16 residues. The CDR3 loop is CASSDSREIGTDTQYF. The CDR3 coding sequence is TGTGCCAGCAGTGACTCGCGTGAAATCGGCACAGATACGCAGTATTTT.

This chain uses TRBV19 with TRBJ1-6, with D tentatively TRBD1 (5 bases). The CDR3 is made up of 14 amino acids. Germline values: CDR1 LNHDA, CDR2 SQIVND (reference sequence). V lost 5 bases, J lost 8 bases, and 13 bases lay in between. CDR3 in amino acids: CASSRRGDYSPLHF. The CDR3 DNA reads TGTGCCAGTAGTCGGAGAGGGGACTATTCACCCCTCCACTTT.

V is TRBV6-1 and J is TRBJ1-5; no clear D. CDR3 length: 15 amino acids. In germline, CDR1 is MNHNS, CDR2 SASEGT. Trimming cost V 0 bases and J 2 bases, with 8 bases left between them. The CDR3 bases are TGTGCCAGCAGTGAAGCAGGAGGGCGCAATCAGCCCCAGCATTTT. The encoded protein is CASSEAGGRNQPQHF.

CDR3 coding DNA: TGTGCCAGCAAAATTGGCCAGAGGGTCGAGCAGTACTTC. This translates into CASKIGQRVEQYF. The rearrangement uses TRBV6-1 and TRBJ2-7; maybe TRBD2 (5 bases). V was clipped by 7 bases and J by 6 bases, with 16 bases between them. This CDR3 is 13 amino acids long. The germline V gene encodes CDR1 MNHNS and CDR2 SASEGT.

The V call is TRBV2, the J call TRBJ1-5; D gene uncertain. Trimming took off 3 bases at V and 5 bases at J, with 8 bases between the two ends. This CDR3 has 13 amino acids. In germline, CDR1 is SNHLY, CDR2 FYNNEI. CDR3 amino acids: CASSESRDQPQHF. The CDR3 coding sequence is TGTGCCAGCAGTGAGAGCCGCGATCAGCCCCAGCATTTT. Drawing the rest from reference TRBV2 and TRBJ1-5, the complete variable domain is EPEVTQTPSHQVTQMGQEVILRCVPISNHLYFYWYRQILGQKVEFLVSFYNNEISEKSEIFDDQFSVERPDGSNFTLKIRSTKLEDSAMYFCASSESRDQPQHFGDGTRLSIL.

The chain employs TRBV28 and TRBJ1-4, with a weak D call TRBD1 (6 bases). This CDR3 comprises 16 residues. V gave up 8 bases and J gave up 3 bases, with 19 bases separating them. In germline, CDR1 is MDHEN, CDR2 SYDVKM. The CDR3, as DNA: TGTGCCAGCTCCCATCGGTTTGGGGGCTCTAATGAAAAACTGTTTTTT. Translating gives CASSHRFGGSNEKLFF.